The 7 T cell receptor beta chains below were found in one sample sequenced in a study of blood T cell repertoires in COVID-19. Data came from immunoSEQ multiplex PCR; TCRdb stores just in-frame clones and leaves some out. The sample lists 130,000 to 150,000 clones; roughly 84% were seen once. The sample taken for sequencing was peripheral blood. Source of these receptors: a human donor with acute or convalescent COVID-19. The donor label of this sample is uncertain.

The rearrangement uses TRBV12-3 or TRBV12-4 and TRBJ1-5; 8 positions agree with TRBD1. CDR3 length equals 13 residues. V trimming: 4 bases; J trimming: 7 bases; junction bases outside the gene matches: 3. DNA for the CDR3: TGTGCCAGCAGTTCAACAGGGGGACAGCCCCAGCATTTT. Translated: CASSSTGGQPQHF.

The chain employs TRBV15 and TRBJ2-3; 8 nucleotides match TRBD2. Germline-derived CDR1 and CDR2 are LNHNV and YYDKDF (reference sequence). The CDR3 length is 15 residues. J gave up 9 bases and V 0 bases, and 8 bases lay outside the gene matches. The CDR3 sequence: CATSRDASGSGTQYF. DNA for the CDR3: TGTGCCACCAGCAGAGATGCCAGCGGGAGTGGAACGCAGTATTTT.

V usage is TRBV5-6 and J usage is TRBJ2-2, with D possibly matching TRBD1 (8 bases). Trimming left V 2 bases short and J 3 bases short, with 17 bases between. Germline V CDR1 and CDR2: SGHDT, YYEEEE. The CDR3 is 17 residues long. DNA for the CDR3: TGTGCCAGCAGCTTCCCAAGGACAGGGAGGGACACCGGGGAGCTGTTTTTT. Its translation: CASSFPRTGRDTGELFF.

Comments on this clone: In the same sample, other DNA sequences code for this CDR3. CDR3 nucleotides: TGTGCCAGCAGCTTAGGTGTGGGGGGTCACTATGGCTACACCTTC. Encoded protein: CASSLGVGGHYGYTF. This chain uses TRBV7-8 with TRBJ1-2, with D possibly TRBD1 on 5 matching bases. V dropped 1 base and J dropped 3 bases, with 12 bases sitting between them. The CDR3 contains 15 residues. CDR1 and CDR2 (germline): SGHVS, FQNEAQ.

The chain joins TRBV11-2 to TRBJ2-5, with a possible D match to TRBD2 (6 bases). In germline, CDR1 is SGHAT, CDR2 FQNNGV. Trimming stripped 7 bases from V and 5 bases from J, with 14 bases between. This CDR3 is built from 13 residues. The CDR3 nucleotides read TGTGCCAGCAATCGTGGGGGGAGTGAGACCCAGTACTTC. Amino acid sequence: CASNRGGSETQYF.

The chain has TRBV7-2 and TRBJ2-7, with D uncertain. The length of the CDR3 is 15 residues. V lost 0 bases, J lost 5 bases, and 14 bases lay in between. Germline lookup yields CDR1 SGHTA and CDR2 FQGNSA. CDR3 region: CASSLAGVADNEQYF. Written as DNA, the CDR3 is TGTGCCAGCAGCTTAGCAGGCGTGGCGGATAACGAGCAGTACTTC. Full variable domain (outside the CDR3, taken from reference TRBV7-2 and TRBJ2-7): GAGVSQSPSNKVTEKGKDVELRCDPISGHTALYWYRQSLGQGLEFLIYFQGNSAPDKSGLPSDRFSAERTGGSVSTLTIQRTQQEDSAVYLCASSLAGVADNEQYFGPGTRLTVT.

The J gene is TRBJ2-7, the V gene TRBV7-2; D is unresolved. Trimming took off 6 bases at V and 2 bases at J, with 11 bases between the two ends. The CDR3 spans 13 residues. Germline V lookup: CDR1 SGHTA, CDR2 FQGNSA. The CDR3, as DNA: TGTGCCAGCAGGCCGGGTCTTACCTACGAGCAGTACTTC. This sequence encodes CASRPGLTYEQYF.